The clone carrying this T cell receptor (beta chain) has more than one count but fewer than ten. Its antigen is not identified. This specimen belongs to a study of T-cell memory formation after mild COVID-19. UMIs and sample barcodes were carried by the TCR alpha and TCR beta cDNA libraries that 5'RACE produced using constant-segment primers. MiXCR, run by TCRdb on the 5' RACE reads, gives a single entry per CDR3 protein. The table shows tens of thousands of distinct CDR3 sequences, with more than 9% occurring only once. Study-wide points: Researchers report contracting CD4+ clones mostly in CM and EM, with CD8+ clones in EMRA. Contracting clones from day 15 to 85 showed balanced CD4/CD8; later expanders favored CD4+.

The CDR3 has 14 residues. CDR1 and CDR2 (germline): SEHNR, FQNEAQ (reference sequence). V was cut by 1 base and J by 4 bases, with 10 bases left in between. This receptor was obtained from an adult woman who had mild COVID-19 (a few samples of this study predate the infection). Cell type and time point are not known. The chain is built from TRBV7-9 and TRBJ1-2, with D possibly matching TRBD1 (5 bases). The sample taken for sequencing was PBMCs or a T cell subset sorted from them (not recorded which). In nucleotides, the CDR3 is TGTGCCAGCAGCTTAGGACAGCCCATCTATGGCTACACCTTC. Translation: CASSLGQPIYGYTF.